This T cell receptor beta chain was identified in a study of T-cell reconstitution after alpha-beta-depleted transplantation in children. Study-level points and caveats: Fresh T-cell production supplied most of the T-cell counts and diversity seen one year after transplant. Elevated TCRbeta diversity at day 60 was traced, in some patients, to surviving recipient T cells and thymic progenitors.

Preparation of the TCRbeta library was carried out with unique molecular identifiers. TCRdb re-derived calls from the PCR reads in MiXCR, one entry per CDR3 protein. The data contain 750,000 to 950,000 distinct CDR3 sequences, about 15% of them seen just once; the ten biggest clones take up about 5%. This clonotype was counted only a few times. Its antigen is currently unknown. The receptor was derived from a male patient between 5 and 17 years old who had a stem cell transplant for acute lymphoblastic leukemia, so the T cells may come from the graft donor. This specimen was PBMCs, mostly from graft donor cells, taken 360 days after TCRalphabeta/CD19-depleted stem cell transplant.

Here the CDR3 DNA reads TGTGCCAGCAGCTTAGTCTTCTCCTACGAGCAGTACTTC. Protein product: CASSLVFSYEQYF. The J gene is TRBJ2-7, the V gene TRBV7-9, with unresolved D. The CDR3 runs 13 residues. Germline CDR1 reads SEHNR; CDR2 reads FQNEAQ (reference sequence). The V end was cut by 1 base, the J end by 0 bases, with 4 bases between.